Listed below are T cell receptor beta chains from one sample, sequenced in a study of blood T cell repertoires in COVID-19. Here immunoSEQ multiplex PCR was the method, and the copy in TCRdb shows in-frame clones only, minus some. The data show nearly 90,000 clones, over 75% seen once. The sequenced material came from peripheral blood. These receptors came from a man older than 75 with acute or convalescent COVID-19. Each CDR3 is given with its conserved first and last residue.

V gene	J gene	CDR3 protein
TRBV6-5	TRBJ1-4	CASSGQGIMFF
TRBV30	TRBJ1-6	CAWTRTDNSPLHF
TRBV13	TRBJ1-1	CASSLAATGGTEAFF
TRBV9	TRBJ1-3	CASSVGLGQMGNTIYF
TRBV12-3/TRBV12-4	TRBJ1-1	CASSLSRETEAFF
TRBV27	TRBJ1-1	CASSRTSGTGHNTEAFF
TRBV6-1	TRBJ1-5	CASSETRGTENQPQHF
TRBV18	TRBJ2-5	CASSPPTGETETQYF
TRBV11-2	TRBJ2-3	CASSSLLAETQYF
TRBV5-1	TRBJ2-7	CASSLMGLNYEQYF
TRBV19	TRBJ1-1	CASSRAGSRYRLTEAFF
TRBV2	TRBJ2-5	CASSAGLAPETQYF
TRBV18	TRBJ1-4	CASSQGQGVNEKLFF
TRBV3-1/TRBV3-2	TRBJ2-5	CASRRTGAGETQYF
TRBV3-1/TRBV3-2	TRBJ2-1	CASSQGPGGLAGVCYNEQFF
TRBV18	TRBJ1-2	CASSRTGGEGGYTF
TRBV5-1	TRBJ2-6	CASSLAATASGANVLTF
TRBV19	TRBJ1-5	CASSEITGGRQPQHF
TRBV7-9	TRBJ1-4	CASSLWASEKLFF
TRBV27	TRBJ1-2	CASSLGRTGGGYTF
TRBV6-6	TRBJ2-7	CASSTSGGAYEQYF
TRBV11-3	TRBJ2-1	CASSLGQAGSNEQFF
TRBV5-6	TRBJ2-1	CASSLDRGATYNEQFF
TRBV11-3	TRBJ2-1	CASSSSGGPYNEQFF
TRBV28	TRBJ1-1	CASTFRGGFTEAFF
TRBV12-5	TRBJ1-1	CASGLGPSRTEAFF
TRBV19	TRBJ1-5	CASSPGQGRPTGTSNQPQHF
TRBV30	TRBJ1-1	CAWSVTSDSLNTEAFF
TRBV10-2	TRBJ1-5	CASSGAGKQPQHF
TRBV4-1	TRBJ2-2	CASSQDPSPGTGNRELFF
TRBV19	TRBJ1-2	CASAPGQGYGYTF
TRBV10-3	TRBJ1-1	CAISSEDRGGTEAFF
TRBV11-2	TRBJ1-1	CASRLWTQGAGMNTEAFF
TRBV7-6	TRBJ2-5	CASSPRGGGETQYF
TRBV18	TRBJ2-2	CASSPPQTGVTGELFF
TRBV7-2	TRBJ2-7	CASSLALGGASSYEQYF
TRBV4-1	TRBJ2-2	CASSQGQLGELFF
TRBV7-3	TRBJ2-1	CASSLLGTEGNEQFF
TRBV6-6	TRBJ2-1	CASSIAGGYNEQFF
TRBV6-2/TRBV6-3	TRBJ2-7	CASSYLGKLDYEQYF